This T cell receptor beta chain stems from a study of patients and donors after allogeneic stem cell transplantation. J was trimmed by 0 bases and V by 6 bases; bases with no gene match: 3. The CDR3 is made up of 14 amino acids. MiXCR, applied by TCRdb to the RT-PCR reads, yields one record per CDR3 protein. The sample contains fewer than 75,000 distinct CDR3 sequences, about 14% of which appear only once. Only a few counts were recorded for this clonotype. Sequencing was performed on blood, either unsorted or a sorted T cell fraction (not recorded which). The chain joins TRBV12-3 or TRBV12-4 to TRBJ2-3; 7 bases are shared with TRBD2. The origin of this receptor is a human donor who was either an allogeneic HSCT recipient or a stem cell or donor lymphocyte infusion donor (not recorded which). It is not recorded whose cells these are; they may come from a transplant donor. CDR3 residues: CASSWGLSTDTQYF. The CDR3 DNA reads TGTGCCAGCAGCTGGGGACTAAGCACAGATACGCAGTATTTT.